These 28 T cell receptor beta chains were all obtained from the same sample, sequenced in a study of shared clonotypes between healthy human individuals. It was CD45RO-negative cells, positively selected for CCR7, that made up naive CD8 cells, with terminally differentiated effector memory CD45RA+ cells excluded. Profiled with immunoSEQ multiplex PCR; TCRdb holds only in-frame clones, not every one. The sample contains some 2,100,000 clones, approximately 94% of which appear only once. Sequencing used naive CD8+ T cells from PBMCs. These receptors were obtained from a man younger than 35 in good health. Some clones in this sample may be carry-over from other donors' samples.

This rearrangement joins TRBV6-1 to TRBJ2-7, with TRBD1 matching 8 bases. CDR1 is MNHNS, CDR2 SASEGT, per germline. The CDR3 consists of 15 residues. V trimming: 1 base; J trimming: 8 bases; junction bases outside the gene matches: 10. CDR3 in amino acids: CASSEDTGGFGKQYF. The CDR3 DNA is TGTGCCAGCAGTGAAGATACAGGGGGGTTCGGCAAGCAGTACTTC.

V and J are TRBV10-3 and TRBJ1-2; no clear D. Germline CDR1 reads ENHRY; CDR2 reads SYGVKD. V was trimmed by 11 bases and J by 3 bases, leaving 25 bases between them. This CDR3 has 16 amino acids. This CDR3 is CASIDIRRGKDYGYTF. The CDR3 DNA sequence: TGTGCCTCGATCGATATCCGGCGGGGAAAGGACTATGGCTACACCTTC.

The gene calls are TRBV5-6 and TRBJ2-1; 7 bases are shared with TRBD2. Trimming at V came to 4 bases and at J to 4 bases, leaving 5 bases not matched to a gene. This CDR3 has 14 amino acids. Germline lookup yields CDR1 SGHDT and CDR2 YYEEEE. The CDR3 DNA reads as TGTGCCAGCAGCCCGGCTAGCGGATACAATGAGCAGTTCTTC. The encoded protein is CASSPASGYNEQFF.

The chain joins TRBV27 to TRBJ2-3; 7 bases align to TRBD2. This CDR3 contains 18 residues. Germline assignment: CDR1 MNHEY and CDR2 SMNVEV (reference sequence). V dropped 3 bases and J dropped 0; count of bases not matched to a gene: 12. CDR3 DNA sequence: TGTGCCAGCAGTTTTCTCGCGGGGGAGGTCCCTAGCACAGATACGCAGTATTTT. It codes for CASSFLAGEVPSTDTQYF.

J is TRBJ1-1 and V is TRBV5-1; D not resolved. Germline CDR1 is SGHRS and CDR2 is YFSETQ. The CDR3 is made up of 14 amino acids. Trimming shortened V by 4 bases and J by 5 bases, and 15 bases separated the two germline ends. For the CDR3, the DNA is TGCGCCAGCAGCATGGAGCGAGGAAGGACTGAAGCTTTCTTT. This codes for CASSMERGRTEAFF. Drawing the rest from reference TRBV5-1 and TRBJ1-1, the complete variable domain is KAGVTQTPRYLIKTRGQQVTLSCSPISGHRSVSWYQQTPGQGLQFLFEYFSETQRNKGNFPGRFSGRQFSNSRSEMNVSTLELGDSALYLCASSMERGRTEAFFGQGTRLTVV.

The CDR3 DNA is TGTGCCAGCAGCCGTAGGGACAGGGCTAATGAAAAACTGTTTTTT. Translated, it gives CASSRRDRANEKLFF. The chain employs TRBV5-6 and TRBJ1-4; 9 nucleotides agree with TRBD1. After removal of 4 bases from V and 3 bases from J, the junction contained 4 bases not matched to a gene. CDR3 length: 15 amino acids. The germline V gene has CDR1 SGHDT and CDR2 YYEEEE.

The chain uses TRBV27 and TRBJ2-2, with a weak D call TRBD1 (6 bases). Germline loops: CDR1 MNHEY, CDR2 SMNVEV (reference sequence). Trimming left V 7 bases short and J 0 bases short, with 15 bases between. The CDR3 extends over 16 amino acids. The CDR3: CASKTRDTANTGELFF. The CDR3 nucleotides read TGTGCCAGCAAGACCCGGGACACAGCGAACACCGGGGAGCTGTTTTTT.

The chain combines TRBV5-6 with TRBJ2-1; 9 positions agree with TRBD2. This CDR3 spans 15 amino acids. J lost 3 bases, V lost 5 bases, and 6 bases had no gene match. The V gene's germline CDR1 is SGHDT and CDR2 YYEEEE. The CDR3 spells CASRSWTSDYNEQFF. The DNA for the CDR3 is TGTGCCAGCAGGAGTTGGACTAGCGACTACAATGAGCAGTTCTTC.

This chain links TRBV5-6 with TRBJ2-3, with TRBD1 as a possible D gene (6 bases). V lost 3 bases to trimming and J lost 3 bases, with 17 bases between them. The CDR3 consists of 16 residues. The germline CDR1 and CDR2 sequences are SGHDT and YYEEEE. This chain's CDR3 is CASSSPPLRGTDTQYF. The CDR3 DNA reads TGTGCCAGCAGCTCACCACCACTGAGGGGGACAGATACGCAGTATTTT.

The chain employs TRBV6-5 and TRBJ2-7; 7 bases line up with TRBD2. J gave up 0 bases and V 3 bases, and 5 bases lay outside the gene matches. CDR3 length: 15 amino acids. In germline, CDR1 is MNHEY, CDR2 SVGAGI. CDR3 amino acids: CASSYGIAGSYEQYF. CDR3 DNA: TGTGCCAGCAGTTATGGGATAGCGGGCTCCTACGAGCAGTACTTC.

The chain links TRBV4-1 to TRBJ2-5; maybe TRBD1 (6 bases). V lost 6 bases to trimming and J lost 0 bases, with 11 bases between them. The CDR3 is 14 amino acids. CDR1 is MGHRA, CDR2 YSYEKL, per germline. CDR3 DNA: TGCGCCAGCAGTCTCGACAGGTACCAAGAGACCCAGTACTTC. This translates into CASSLDRYQETQYF.

The chain is built from TRBV2 and TRBJ2-4; a possible D gene is TRBD1 (6 bases). The germline gives CDR1 SNHLY, CDR2 FYNNEI. V dropped 8 bases and J dropped 1 base, with 15 bases sitting between them. There are 15 residues in the CDR3. CDR3 in amino acids: CASDDRMMAKNIQYF. DNA of the CDR3: TGTGCCAGCGATGACAGGATGATGGCCAAAAACATTCAGTACTTC. The full variable domain, rest sourced from reference TRBV2 and TRBJ2-4, is EPEVTQTPSHQVTQMGQEVILRCVPISNHLYFYWYRQILGQKVEFLVSFYNNEISEKSEIFDDQFSVERPDGSNFTLKIRSTKLEDSAMYFCASDDRMMAKNIQYFGAGTRLSVL.

The genes are TRBV29-1 and TRBJ2-7, with 9 bases fitting TRBD1. Per germline, CDR1 SQVTM and CDR2 ANQGSEA. The CDR3 is 14 residues long. V shed 5 bases, J shed 3 bases, and the junction held 8 bases outside the gene matches. CDR3 bases: TGCAGCGTTTACTCCGGGACAGGGTTCTACGAGCAGTACTTC. Protein: CSVYSGTGFYEQYF.

The genes are TRBV7-9 and TRBJ2-5, with 10 nucleotides matching TRBD1. Germline V CDR1 and CDR2: SEHNR, FQNEAQ (reference sequence). The CDR3 has 12 amino acids. After removal of 11 bases from V and 2 bases from J, the junction contained 2 bases not matched to a gene. The CDR3: CAGQGGQETQYF. CDR3 bases: TGTGCCGGACAGGGGGGGCAAGAGACCCAGTACTTC.

The chain carries TRBV27 and TRBJ2-3; D not resolved. The V gene lost 3 bases and the J gene lost 4 bases, with 8 bases spanning the gap. This CDR3 is built from 13 residues. Germline V gene data show CDR1 as MNHEY and CDR2 as SMNVEV (reference sequence). The CDR3 DNA follows: TGTGCCAGCAGTTTTTATAGCCCAGATACGCAGTATTTT. Its protein is CASSFYSPDTQYF.

To note about this clone: Other nucleotide sequences from this sample produce the same CDR3. The chain combines TRBV28 with TRBJ2-1, with 9 nucleotides matching TRBD2. CDR1 is MDHEN, CDR2 SYDVKM, per germline. CDR3 length: 15 amino acids. With V trimmed by 5 bases and J by 0 bases, 2 bases remained unmatched. DNA of the CDR3: TGTGCCAGCAGTCTGACTAGCGGCTCCTACAATGAGCAGTTCTTC. This gives the protein CASSLTSGSYNEQFF. The entire variable domain, with the rest obtained from reference TRBV28 and TRBJ2-1, is as follows: DVKVTQSSRYLVKRTGEKVFLECVQDMDHENMFWYRQDPGLGLRLIYFSYDVKMKEKGDIPEGYSVSREKKERFSLILESASTNQTSMYLCASSLTSGSYNEQFFGPGTRLTVL.

J is TRBJ2-2 and V is TRBV4-1; D tentatively reads TRBD1 or TRBD2 (6 bases each). The CDR3 runs to 18 residues. The germline V gene encodes CDR1 MGHRA and CDR2 YSYEKL. The V end lost 2 bases, the J end lost 6 bases, and 22 bases lay between the germline ends. DNA for the CDR3: TGCGCCAGCAGCCAACGCCACTTAGGGGGGATAATCCCCGGGGAGCTGTTTTTT. This codes for CASSQRHLGGIIPGELFF.

The table lists this clone with a count of one. The V call is TRBV14, the J call TRBJ1-2; no reliable D call. CDR1 and CDR2 (germline): SGHDN, FVKESK. V shed 4 bases and J shed 4 bases, with 13 bases lying between them. The CDR3 is 14 residues long. The CDR3: CASSLNGFSYGYTF. The CDR3 DNA reads as TGTGCCAGCAGCCTGAACGGGTTTTCCTATGGCTACACCTTC.

The chain combines TRBV12-2 with TRBJ1-3; the table's D call TRBD1 went unverified against the DNA. TRBV12-2 is recorded as a pseudogene. The CDR3 is 15 residues long. CDR3 sequence (DNA): TGTGCAAGTCGCTCAGGGGTTTGCTCTGGAAACACCATATATTTT. Translated, it gives CASRSGVCSGNTIYF.

The genes are TRBV9 and TRBJ2-5, with a weak D call TRBD2 (6 bases). V shed 0 bases and J shed 2 bases, with 11 bases lying between them. Germline V lookup: CDR1 SGDLS, CDR2 YYNGEE. The CDR3 is 15 amino acids. This CDR3 is CASSVEDRGQETQYF. The CDR3 nucleotides read TGTGCCAGCAGCGTAGAGGACCGGGGGCAAGAGACCCAGTACTTC. Based on the CDR3 plus reference TRBV9 and TRBJ2-5, the full variable domain is DSGVTQTPKHLITATGQRVTLRCSPRSGDLSVYWYQQSLDQGLQFLIQYYNGEERAKGNILERFSAQQFPDLHSELNLSSLELGDSALYFCASSVEDRGQETQYFGPGTRLLVL.

V usage is TRBV4-1 and J usage is TRBJ1-5; no definite D call. Germline-derived CDR1 and CDR2 are MGHRA and YSYEKL. CDR3 length: 13 amino acids. Trimming removed 2 bases from V and 4 bases from J, with 6 bases in between. The DNA of the CDR3 is TGCGCCAGCAGCCAAAGCCTAAATCAGCCCCAGCATTTT. This codes for CASSQSLNQPQHF.

This clone has just one count. The chain couples TRBV5-6 to TRBJ2-3; a weak D match, TRBD1 (5 bases). The germline V and J ends were trimmed by 0 bases and 5 bases, with 10 bases remaining between them. This CDR3 is 14 amino acids long. CDR1 and CDR2 (germline): SGHDT, YYEEEE. CDR3 residues: CASSLEGQGDTQYF. The CDR3 nucleotides are TGTGCCAGCAGCTTGGAGGGCCAGGGAGATACGCAGTATTTT.

The V call is TRBV7-9, the J call TRBJ2-2, with D hard to call. The CDR3 is made up of 13 amino acids. The V end was cut by 5 bases, the J end by 5 bases, with 9 bases between. Germline CDR1 reads SEHNR; CDR2 reads FQNEAQ (reference sequence). For the CDR3, the DNA is TGTGCCAGCAGCCGCGTAGGGACCGGGGAGCTGTTTTTT. Encoded protein: CASSRVGTGELFF.

V is TRBV28 and J is TRBJ2-6; D perhaps matches TRBD1 (5 bases). Germline loops: CDR1 MDHEN, CDR2 SYDVKM. With 1 base removed from V and 0 bases from J, the gap between germline ends came to 16 bases. The CDR3 runs to 19 residues. The CDR3 nucleotides are TGTGCCAGCAGTTTATATCCCCTTCGACAGAGCTCTGGGGCCAACGTCCTGACTTTC. Amino acid sequence: CASSLYPLRQSSGANVLTF.

The rearrangement links TRBV28 to TRBJ2-5; 7 bases agree with TRBD1. V lost 6 bases to trimming and J lost 4 bases; unmatched junction nucleotides: 8. Germline CDR1 and CDR2: MDHEN and SYDVKM. The CDR3 runs to 14 residues. The CDR3 DNA is TGTGCCAGCAGGCCGACAGGGACGGGAGAGACCCAGTACTTC. Translation gives CASRPTGTGETQYF. Full variable domain (remainder filled in from reference TRBV28 and TRBJ2-5): DVKVTQSSRYLVKRTGEKVFLECVQDMDHENMFWYRQDPGLGLRLIYFSYDVKMKEKGDIPEGYSVSREKKERFSLILESASTNQTSMYLCASRPTGTGETQYFGPGTRLLVL.

V gene TRBV9 combines with J gene TRBJ1-2; 7 positions agree with TRBD1. V shed 1 base and J 6 bases; nucleotides not matched to a gene: 9. Germline V CDR1 and CDR2: SGDLS, YYNGEE. This CDR3 has 15 residues. The CDR3 DNA reads TGTGCCAGCAGCGTAACAGGGGTCCCTGGAGATGGCTACACCTTC. Its translation: CASSVTGVPGDGYTF.

In DNA form, the CDR3 reads TGTGCCAGCAGTTTATCGGCTAGCAAGACCTACGAGCAGTACTTC. Residues: CASSLSASKTYEQYF. J is TRBJ2-7 and V is TRBV27; D possibly corresponds to TRBD2 (5 bases). From germline, CDR1 is MNHEY and CDR2 SMNVEV (reference sequence). V shed 0 bases and J shed 2 bases, with 11 bases lying between them. The CDR3 extends over 15 amino acids.

This clone has just one count. The CDR3 DNA sequence: TGCGCCAGCAGCTTGCCACCGGGACTAGCGGGAGGGGCCTACGAGCAGTACTTC. Protein product: CASSLPPGLAGGAYEQYF. The rearrangement uses TRBV5-1 and TRBJ2-7, with 16 bases that match TRBD2. V lost 1 base to trimming and J lost 2 bases; unmatched junction nucleotides: 6. The CDR3 is made up of 18 amino acids. From germline, CDR1 is SGHRS and CDR2 YFSETQ.